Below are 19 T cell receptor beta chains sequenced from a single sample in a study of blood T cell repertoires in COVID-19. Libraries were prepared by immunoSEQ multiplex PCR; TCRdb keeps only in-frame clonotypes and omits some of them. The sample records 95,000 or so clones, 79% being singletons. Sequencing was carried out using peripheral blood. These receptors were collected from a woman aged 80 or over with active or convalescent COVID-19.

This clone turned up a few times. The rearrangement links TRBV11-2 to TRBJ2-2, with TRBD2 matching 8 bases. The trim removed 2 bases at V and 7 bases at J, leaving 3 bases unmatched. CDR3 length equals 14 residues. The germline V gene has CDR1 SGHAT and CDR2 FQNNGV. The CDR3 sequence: CASSLMSGSGELFF. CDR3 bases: TGTGCCAGCAGCTTAATGAGCGGGAGCGGGGAGCTGTTTTTT.

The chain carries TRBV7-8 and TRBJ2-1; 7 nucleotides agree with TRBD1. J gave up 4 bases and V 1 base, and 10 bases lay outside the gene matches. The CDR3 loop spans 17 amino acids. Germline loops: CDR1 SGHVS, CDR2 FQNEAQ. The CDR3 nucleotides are TGTGCCAGCAGCTTAGGAAGTAGGGACAGTAATTACAATGAGCAGTTCTTC. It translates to CASSLGSRDSNYNEQFF.

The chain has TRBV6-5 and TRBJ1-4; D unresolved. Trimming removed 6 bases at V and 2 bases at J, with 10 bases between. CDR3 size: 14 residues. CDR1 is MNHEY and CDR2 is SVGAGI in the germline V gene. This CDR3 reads CASSPGGTNEKLFF. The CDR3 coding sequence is TGTGCCAGCAGCCCGGGTGGGACTAATGAAAAACTGTTTTTT.

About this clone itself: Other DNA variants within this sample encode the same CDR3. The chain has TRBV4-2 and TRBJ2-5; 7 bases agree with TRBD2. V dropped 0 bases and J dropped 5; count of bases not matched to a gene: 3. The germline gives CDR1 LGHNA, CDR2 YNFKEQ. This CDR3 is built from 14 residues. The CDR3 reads CASSQDPGGETQYF. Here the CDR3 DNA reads TGTGCCAGCAGCCAAGACCCCGGGGGGGAGACCCAGTACTTC.

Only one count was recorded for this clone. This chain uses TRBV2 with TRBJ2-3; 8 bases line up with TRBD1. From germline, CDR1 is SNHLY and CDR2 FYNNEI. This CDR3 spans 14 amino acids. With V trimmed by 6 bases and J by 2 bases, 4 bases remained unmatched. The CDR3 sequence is CASRDRDFTDTQYF. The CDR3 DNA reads TGTGCCAGCAGGGACAGGGATTTCACAGATACGCAGTATTTT.

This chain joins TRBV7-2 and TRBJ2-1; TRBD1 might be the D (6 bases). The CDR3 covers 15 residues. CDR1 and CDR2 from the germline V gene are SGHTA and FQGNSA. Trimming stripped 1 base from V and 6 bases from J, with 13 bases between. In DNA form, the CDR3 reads TGTGCCAGCAGCTTAGTTGCAGGGGCCGGCAATGAGCAGTTCTTC. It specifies CASSLVAGAGNEQFF. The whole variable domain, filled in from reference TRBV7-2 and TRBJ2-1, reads GAGVSQSPSNKVTEKGKDVELRCDPISGHTALYWYRQSLGQGLEFLIYFQGNSAPDKSGLPSDRFSAERTGGSVSTLTIQRTQQEDSAVYLCASSLVAGAGNEQFFGPGTRLTVL.

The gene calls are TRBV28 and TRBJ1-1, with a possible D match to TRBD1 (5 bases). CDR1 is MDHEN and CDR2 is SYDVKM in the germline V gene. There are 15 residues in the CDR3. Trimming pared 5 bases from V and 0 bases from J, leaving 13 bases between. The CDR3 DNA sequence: TGTGCCAGCAGTACAGTGACAGCCCTGAACACTGAAGCTTTCTTT. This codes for CASSTVTALNTEAFF.

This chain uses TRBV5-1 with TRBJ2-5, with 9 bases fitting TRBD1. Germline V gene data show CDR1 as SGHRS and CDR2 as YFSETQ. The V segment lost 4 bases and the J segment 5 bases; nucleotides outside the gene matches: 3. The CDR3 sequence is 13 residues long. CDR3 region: CASSGQGPETQYF. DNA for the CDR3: TGCGCCAGCAGCGGACAGGGGCCCGAGACCCAGTACTTC.

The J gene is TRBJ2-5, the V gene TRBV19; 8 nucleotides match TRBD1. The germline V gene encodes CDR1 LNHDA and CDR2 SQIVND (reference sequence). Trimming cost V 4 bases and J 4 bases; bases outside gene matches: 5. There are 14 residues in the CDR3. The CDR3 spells CASSSTGGGETQYF. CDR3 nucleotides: TGTGCCAGTAGTAGCACAGGGGGAGGAGAGACCCAGTACTTC.

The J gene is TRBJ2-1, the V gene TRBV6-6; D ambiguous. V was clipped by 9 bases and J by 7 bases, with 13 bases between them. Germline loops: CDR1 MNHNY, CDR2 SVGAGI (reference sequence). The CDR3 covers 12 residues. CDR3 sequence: CASFDTRNEQFF. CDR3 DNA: TGTGCCAGTTTTGACACCCGGAATGAGCAGTTCTTC.

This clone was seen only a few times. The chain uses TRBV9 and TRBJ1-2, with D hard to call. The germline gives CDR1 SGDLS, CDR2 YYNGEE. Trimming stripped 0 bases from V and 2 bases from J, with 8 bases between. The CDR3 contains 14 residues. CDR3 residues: CASSVAGGNYGYTF. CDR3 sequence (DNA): TGTGCCAGCAGCGTAGCAGGAGGGAACTATGGCTACACCTTC.

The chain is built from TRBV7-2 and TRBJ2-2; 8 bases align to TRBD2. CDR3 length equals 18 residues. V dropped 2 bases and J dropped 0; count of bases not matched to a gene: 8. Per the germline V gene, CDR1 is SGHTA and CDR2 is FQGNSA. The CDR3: CASSLNRGAGANTGELFF. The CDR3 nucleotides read TGTGCCAGCAGCTTAAATCGAGGAGCGGGAGCGAACACCGGGGAGCTGTTTTTT.

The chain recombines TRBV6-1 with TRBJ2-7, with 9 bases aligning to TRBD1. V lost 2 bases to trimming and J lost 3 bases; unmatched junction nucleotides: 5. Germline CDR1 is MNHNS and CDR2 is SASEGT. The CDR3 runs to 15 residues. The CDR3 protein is CASSENWDRVYEQYF. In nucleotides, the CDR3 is TGTGCCAGCAGTGAAAATTGGGACAGGGTCTACGAGCAGTACTTC.

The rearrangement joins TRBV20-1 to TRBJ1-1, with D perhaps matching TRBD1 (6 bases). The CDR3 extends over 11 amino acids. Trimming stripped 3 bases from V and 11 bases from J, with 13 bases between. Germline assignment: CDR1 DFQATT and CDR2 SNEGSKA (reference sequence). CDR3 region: CSARGAGWAFF. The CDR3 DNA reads TGCAGTGCTAGGGGGGCAGGGTGGGCTTTCTTT.

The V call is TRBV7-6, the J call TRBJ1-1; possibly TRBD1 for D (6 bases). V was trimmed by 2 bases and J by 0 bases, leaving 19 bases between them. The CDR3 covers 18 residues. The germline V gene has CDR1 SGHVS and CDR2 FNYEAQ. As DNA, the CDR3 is TGTGCCAGCAGCTTATACGTCGGGGGGCAGGCTATGAACACTGAAGCTTTCTTT. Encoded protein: CASSLYVGGQAMNTEAFF.

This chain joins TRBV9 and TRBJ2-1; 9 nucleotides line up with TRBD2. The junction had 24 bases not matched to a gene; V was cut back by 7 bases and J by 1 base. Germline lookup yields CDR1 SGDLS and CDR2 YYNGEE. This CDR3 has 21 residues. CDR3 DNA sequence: TGTGCCAGCTCTACATCCTTTAGGCGGGGGGGAAGCGGGAGTTCCTACAATGAGCAGTTCTTC. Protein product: CASSTSFRRGGSGSSYNEQFF.

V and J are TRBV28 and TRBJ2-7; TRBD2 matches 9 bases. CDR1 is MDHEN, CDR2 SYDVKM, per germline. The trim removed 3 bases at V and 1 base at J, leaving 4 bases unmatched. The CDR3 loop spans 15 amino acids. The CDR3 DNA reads TGTGCCAGCAGTTTCGGACTAGCGCTATCCTACGAGCAGTACTTC. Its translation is CASSFGLALSYEQYF.

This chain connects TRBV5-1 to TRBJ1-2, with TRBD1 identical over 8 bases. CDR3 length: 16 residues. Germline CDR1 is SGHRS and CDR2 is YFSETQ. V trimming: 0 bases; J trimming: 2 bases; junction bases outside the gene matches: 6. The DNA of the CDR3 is TGCGCCAGCAGCTTGGTGGGGACAGGATTAAACTATGGCTACACCTTC. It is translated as CASSLVGTGLNYGYTF.

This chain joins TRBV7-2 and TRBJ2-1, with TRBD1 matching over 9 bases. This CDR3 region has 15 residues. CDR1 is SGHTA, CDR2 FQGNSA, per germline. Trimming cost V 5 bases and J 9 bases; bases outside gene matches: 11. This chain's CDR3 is CASSALGQGHVEQFF. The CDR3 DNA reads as TGTGCCAGCAGCGCCCTGGGACAGGGACATGTTGAGCAGTTCTTC.